Each of the 21 T cell receptor beta chains below was sequenced from the same sample in a study of OX40 agonist ivuxolimab in advanced cancers. Profiled with immunoSEQ multiplex PCR; TCRdb holds only in-frame clones, not every one. The sample yields tens of thousands of clones, 75% to 90% seen once. This specimen was CD4+ or CD8+ T cells sorted from blood, taken in a trial of the OX40 agonist ivuxolimab. All receptors come from an adult with an advanced solid tumor such as melanoma, head and neck, liver or kidney cancer.

The chain combines TRBV19 with TRBJ2-5, with D possibly TRBD1 on 5 matching bases. The CDR3 spans 14 residues. V lost 3 bases to trimming and J lost 2 bases, with 10 bases between them. Germline V gene sequence: CDR1 LNHDA, CDR2 SQIVND (reference sequence). This CDR3 is CASSMLDKQETQYF. The CDR3 DNA reads as TGTGCCAGTAGTATGTTGGACAAACAAGAGACCCAGTACTTC. Looking up the rest from reference TRBV19 and TRBJ2-5 gives the full variable domain: DGGITQSPKYLFRKEGQNVTLSCEQNLNHDAMYWYRQDPGQGLRLIYYSQIVNDFQKGDIAEGYSVSREKKESFPLTVTSAQKNPTAFYLCASSMLDKQETQYFGPGTRLLVL.

J is TRBJ1-2 and V is TRBV19; D might be TRBD1 (6 bases). The CDR3 length is 14 residues. V was cut by 3 bases and J by 7 bases, with 15 bases left in between. CDR1 and CDR2 from the germline V gene are LNHDA and SQIVND (reference sequence). The CDR3 sequence: CASSIEPGAAGYTF. The DNA for the CDR3 is TGTGCCAGTAGTATCGAGCCGGGGGCAGCTGGCTACACCTTC. Full variable domain (outside the CDR3, taken from reference TRBV19 and TRBJ1-2): DGGITQSPKYLFRKEGQNVTLSCEQNLNHDAMYWYRQDPGQGLRLIYYSQIVNDFQKGDIAEGYSVSREKKESFPLTVTSAQKNPTAFYLCASSIEPGAAGYTFGSGTRLTVV.

The V gene is TRBV6-5, the J gene TRBJ1-2, with no clear D. The CDR3 covers 15 residues. Trimming left V 0 bases short and J 8 bases short, with 16 bases between. The V gene's germline CDR1 is MNHEY and CDR2 SVGAGI. The CDR3 reads CASSYSNRPRGGYTF. DNA for the CDR3: TGTGCCAGCAGTTACTCGAACAGACCTCGAGGAGGCTACACCTTC.

Here the CDR3 reads CASSSRTGLTGELFF. CDR3 nucleotides: TGTGCCAGCAGCTCAAGGACAGGGCTCACCGGGGAGCTGTTTTTT. V is TRBV7-3 and J is TRBJ2-2, with 8 bases fitting TRBD1. This CDR3 comprises 15 residues. V shed 4 bases, J shed 4 bases, and the junction held 5 bases outside the gene matches. Germline V CDR1 and CDR2: SGHTA, FQGTGA.

The CDR3 coding sequence is TGTGCCAGCAGCTTAGGAAGGGGAAATCAGCCCCAGCATTTT. Amino acids: CASSLGRGNQPQHF. J is TRBJ1-5 and V is TRBV7-9; possible D gene TRBD1, 5 bases. V gave up 1 base and J gave up 4 bases, with 8 bases separating them. CDR1 and CDR2 from the germline V gene are SEHNR and FQNEAQ (reference sequence). This CDR3 is built from 14 residues.

V is TRBV28 and J is TRBJ2-7; D gene ambiguous. Trimming removed 5 bases at V and 5 bases at J, with 19 bases between. Germline CDR1 MDHEN, CDR2 SYDVKM. This CDR3 region has 15 residues. The CDR3 nucleotides are TGTGCCAGCAGTAAAAAACAAAAGAGTACCCACGAGCAGTACTTC. Its protein is CASSKKQKSTHEQYF.

CDR3 sequence reads: CASSLAGPSLYTGELFF. CDR3 DNA: TGTGCCAGCAGCTTAGCGGGGCCCTCCCTTTACACCGGGGAGCTGTTTTTT. The chain couples TRBV7-9 to TRBJ2-2; maybe TRBD1 (5 bases). This CDR3 has 17 amino acids. Germline V gene data show CDR1 as SEHNR and CDR2 as FQNEAQ (reference sequence). Trimming removed 0 bases from V and 3 bases from J, with 14 bases in between.

This rearrangement joins TRBV28 to TRBJ1-2; no reliable D call. The germline gives CDR1 MDHEN, CDR2 SYDVKM. V was trimmed by 4 bases and J by 6 bases, leaving 9 bases between them. The length of the CDR3 is 12 residues. The CDR3 is CASSWTGNGYTF. CDR3 DNA: TGTGCCAGCAGTTGGACTGGAAATGGCTACACCTTC.

This chain links TRBV5-1 with TRBJ1-2; the match to TRBD1 covers 7 bases. This CDR3 is built from 14 residues. V lost 2 bases, J lost 4 bases, and 5 bases stayed unmatched. The germline V gene encodes CDR1 SGHRS and CDR2 YFSETQ. This CDR3 reads CASSLQGFGYGYTF. CDR3 DNA: TGCGCCAGCAGCTTACAGGGGTTTGGCTATGGCTACACCTTC.

V gene TRBV29-1 combines with J gene TRBJ2-2, with D perhaps matching TRBD2 (7 bases). This CDR3 has 14 residues. Germline V gene sequence: CDR1 SQVTM, CDR2 ANQGSEA. Trimming shortened V by 5 bases and J by 5 bases, and 15 bases separated the two germline ends. CDR3 region: CSVQGPRGTGELFF. CDR3 bases: TGCAGCGTTCAGGGGCCGCGGGGGACCGGGGAGCTGTTTTTT.

This rearrangement joins TRBV19 to TRBJ1-5; TRBD1 aligns across 12 bases. The junction had 4 bases not matched to a gene; V was cut back by 5 bases and J by 2 bases. The germline V gene encodes CDR1 LNHDA and CDR2 SQIVND (reference sequence). This CDR3 is 16 amino acids long. Here the CDR3 DNA reads TGTGCCAGTAGTGGGACAGGGGGCATCGGCAATCAGCCCCAGCATTTT. Translating gives CASSGTGGIGNQPQHF.

The chain is built from TRBV28 and TRBJ2-7; 10 positions agree with TRBD2. V dropped 5 bases and J dropped 1; count of bases not matched to a gene: 5. This CDR3 has 15 amino acids. CDR1 is MDHEN and CDR2 is SYDVKM in the germline V gene. The CDR3 DNA sequence: TGTGCCAGCAGTCACACTAGCGGGGTTTCCTACGAGCAGTACTTC. As protein: CASSHTSGVSYEQYF.

The J gene is TRBJ2-2, the V gene TRBV2; TRBD1 agrees at 7 bases. Germline CDR1 SNHLY, CDR2 FYNNEI. CDR3 length: 15 residues. The trim removed 5 bases at V and 4 bases at J, leaving 7 bases unmatched. For the CDR3, the DNA is TGTGCCAGCAGTCCCGAGGGGGCGGGCACCGGGGAGCTGTTTTTT. Its protein product is CASSPEGAGTGELFF.

The rearrangement joins TRBV28 to TRBJ1-2; 10 bases are shared with TRBD1. There are 13 residues in the CDR3. V lost 10 bases, J lost 2 bases, and 4 bases stayed unmatched. CDR1 is MDHEN and CDR2 is SYDVKM in the germline V gene. CDR3 loop: CAITDRGNYGYTF. CDR3 nucleotide sequence: TGTGCCATCACGGACAGGGGGAACTATGGCTACACCTTC.

The V and J genes are TRBV6-5 and TRBJ1-5; D uncertain. Trimming shortened V by 6 bases and J by 6 bases, and 18 bases separated the two germline ends. The CDR3 runs to 15 residues. Germline V lookup: CDR1 MNHEY, CDR2 SVGAGI. CDR3 sequence reads: CASSPRKSHGQPQHF. CDR3 in DNA: TGTGCCAGCAGCCCCCGTAAGTCCCACGGTCAGCCCCAGCATTTT.

The CDR3 protein is CASSATGMLATEAFF. Here the CDR3 DNA reads TGTGCCAGCAGCGCCACAGGGATGCTCGCCACTGAAGCTTTCTTT. This sequence joins TRBV7-2 and TRBJ1-1, with D perhaps matching TRBD1 (6 bases). The CDR3 sequence is 15 residues long. V lost 5 bases, J lost 4 bases, and 17 bases lay in between. In germline, CDR1 is SGHTA, CDR2 FQGNSA.

This chain uses TRBV19 with TRBJ1-5; maybe TRBD1 (5 bases). CDR3 length: 12 amino acids. Trimming removed 8 bases at V and 10 bases at J, with 15 bases between. Germline V gives CDR1 LNHDA, CDR2 SQIVND (reference sequence). CDR3 sequence (DNA): TGTGCCAGTGGACACGATGTTGGCCCCCAGCATTTT. It yields the protein CASGHDVGPQHF.

This chain uses TRBV2 with TRBJ2-5; D is possibly TRBD1 (6 bases). In germline, CDR1 is SNHLY, CDR2 FYNNEI. This CDR3 is 13 amino acids long. V was trimmed by 6 bases and J by 5 bases, leaving 13 bases between them. CDR3 coding DNA: TGTGCCAGCAGCTTCGGACAGTGGGAGACCCAGTACTTC. Amino acids: CASSFGQWETQYF.

The chain carries TRBV12-5 and TRBJ1-1, with D possibly matching TRBD1 (5 bases). From germline, CDR1 is LGHNT and CDR2 FRNRAP. Trimming pared 0 bases from V and 1 base from J, leaving 12 bases between. The length of the CDR3 is 16 residues. The CDR3 DNA reads TGTGCTAGTGGTTTGGTAAAGGGTCAGGGGAACACTGAAGCTTTCTTT. It codes for CASGLVKGQGNTEAFF.

This clone occurred a few times. This chain links TRBV2 with TRBJ2-7, with a tentative D call TRBD1 (5 bases). Germline assignment: CDR1 SNHLY and CDR2 FYNNEI. The CDR3 loop spans 13 amino acids. V was trimmed by 6 bases and J by 5 bases, leaving 14 bases between them. As DNA, the CDR3 is TGTGCCAGCAGAGGCAGGGCCCCCGACGAGCAGTACTTC. It encodes CASRGRAPDEQYF. Drawing the rest from reference TRBV2 and TRBJ2-7, the complete variable domain is EPEVTQTPSHQVTQMGQEVILRCVPISNHLYFYWYRQILGQKVEFLVSFYNNEISEKSEIFDDQFSVERPDGSNFTLKIRSTKLEDSAMYFCASRGRAPDEQYFGPGTRLTVT.

This sequence joins TRBV4-3 and TRBJ1-6; D remains ambiguous. V was shortened by 3 bases and J by 7 bases, with 13 bases between the two germline ends. The CDR3 has 15 residues. The germline V gene has CDR1 LGHNA and CDR2 YSLEER. This chain's CDR3 is CASSQGGVPNSPLHF. The CDR3 coding sequence is TGCGCCAGCAGCCAGGGCGGAGTCCCGAATTCACCCCTCCACTTT.